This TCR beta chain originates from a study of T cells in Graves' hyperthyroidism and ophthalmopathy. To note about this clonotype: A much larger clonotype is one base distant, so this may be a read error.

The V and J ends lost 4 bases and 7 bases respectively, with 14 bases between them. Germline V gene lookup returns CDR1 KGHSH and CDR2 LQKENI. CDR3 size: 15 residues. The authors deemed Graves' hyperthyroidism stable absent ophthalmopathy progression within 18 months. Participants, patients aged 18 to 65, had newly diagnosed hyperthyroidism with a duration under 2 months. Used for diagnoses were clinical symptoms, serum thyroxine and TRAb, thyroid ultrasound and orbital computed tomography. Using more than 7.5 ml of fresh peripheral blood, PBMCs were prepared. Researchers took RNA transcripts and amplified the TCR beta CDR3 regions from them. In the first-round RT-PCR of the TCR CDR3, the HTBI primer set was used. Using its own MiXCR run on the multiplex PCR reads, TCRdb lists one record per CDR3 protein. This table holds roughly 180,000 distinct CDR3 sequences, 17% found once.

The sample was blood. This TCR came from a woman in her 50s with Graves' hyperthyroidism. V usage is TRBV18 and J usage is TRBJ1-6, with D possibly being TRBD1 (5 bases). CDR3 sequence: CASSLRSQENSPLHF. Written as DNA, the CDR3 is TGTGCCAGCTCACTACGTTCACAGGAGAATTCACCCCTCCACTTT. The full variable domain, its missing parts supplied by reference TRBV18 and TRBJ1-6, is NAGVMQNPRHLVRRRGQEARLRCSPMKGHSHVYWYRQLPEEGLKFMVYLQKENIIDESGMPKERFSAEFPKEGPSILRIQQVVRGDSAAYFCASSLRSQENSPLHFGNGTRLTVT.